This entry lists 14 T cell receptor beta chains sequenced from one sample in a study of T cells in Graves' hyperthyroidism and ophthalmopathy. RNA transcripts served as the template for amplifying TCR beta CDR3 regions. A set of HTBI primers served as the primers for a first-round RT-PCR of the TCR CDR3. TCRdb recomputed calls from the multiplex PCR reads with MiXCR, one row per CDR3 protein. This table holds 250,000 to 300,000 distinct CDR3 sequences, approximately 14% found once. Sequencing was performed on blood. These receptors were taken from a woman aged 40 to 50 with Graves' hyperthyroidism.

This clonotype was detected ten times or more. V is TRBV2 and J is TRBJ2-5; the match to TRBD2 covers 7 bases. The CDR3 is 14 residues long. In germline, CDR1 is SNHLY, CDR2 FYNNEI. The J segment lost 7 bases and the V segment lost 5 bases, leaving 10 bases of the junction unmatched. CDR3 protein: CASSSSGLVGTQYF. The CDR3 nucleotides read TGTGCCAGCAGTAGTTCAGGACTAGTAGGGACCCAGTACTTC.

This clonotype appeared many times. The rearrangement uses TRBV12-3 or TRBV12-4 and TRBJ1-4; D may be TRBD1 (5 bases). With 9 bases removed from V and 0 bases from J, the gap between germline ends came to 11 bases. This CDR3 comprises 14 residues. The CDR3 DNA sequence: TGTGCCAGTCGAAGGGGCTCAACTAATGAAAAACTGTTTTTT. The encoded protein is CASRRGSTNEKLFF.

This clonotype was picked up many times. CDR3 DNA: TGTGCCAGCAGTTTCAGGGGTCGAGAGCAGTACTTC. Protein sequence: CASSFRGREQYF. The V and J genes are TRBV28 and TRBJ2-7, with D maybe TRBD1 (6 bases). V lost 3 bases to trimming and J lost 7 bases, with 10 bases between them. Germline lookup yields CDR1 MDHEN and CDR2 SYDVKM. The CDR3 covers 12 residues.

This sequence joins TRBV12-5 and TRBJ2-1, with 10 bases matching TRBD2. V trimming: 3 bases; J trimming: 6 bases; junction bases outside the gene matches: 5. Germline V gives CDR1 LGHNT, CDR2 FRNRAP. The CDR3 consists of 15 residues. The chain's CDR3 is CASGLWLAGVNEQFF. DNA for the CDR3: TGTGCTAGTGGTTTATGGCTAGCGGGAGTCAATGAGCAGTTCTTC. The full variable domain, with the rest looked up from reference TRBV12-5 and TRBJ2-1, is DARVTQTPRHKVTEMGQEVTMRCQPILGHNTVFWYRQTMMQGLELLAYFRNRAPLDDSGMPKDRFSAEMPDATLATLKIQPSEPRDSAVYFCASGLWLAGVNEQFFGPGTRLTVL.

About this clonotype: One base away lies a much larger clone, so this may be a sequencing read error. The chain uses TRBV3-1 and TRBJ2-1; no clear D. CDR1 LGHDT and CDR2 YNNKEL come from the germline V gene (reference sequence). V was trimmed by 9 bases and J by 8 bases, leaving 11 bases between them. The CDR3 consists of 11 residues. The CDR3 here is CASEGWDEQFF. CDR3 DNA sequence: TGTGCCAGTGAAGGGTGGGATGAGCAGTTCTTC.

This clonotype was counted a few times. The chain employs TRBV7-9 and TRBJ1-2; D remains unclear. The CDR3 spans 11 residues. Trimming took off 0 bases at V and 6 bases at J, with 2 bases between the two ends. The V gene's germline CDR1 is SEHNR and CDR2 FQNEAQ (reference sequence). The DNA for the CDR3 is TGTGCCAGCAGCTTAGCCCATGGCTACACCTTC. This translates into CASSLAHGYTF.

V and J are TRBV5-6 and TRBJ1-6; D is undetermined. There are 18 residues in the CDR3. Trimming shortened V by 3 bases and J by 1 base, and 17 bases separated the two germline ends. Per germline, CDR1 SGHDT and CDR2 YYEEEE. CDR3 amino acids: CASSSQSGSRSYNSPLHF. DNA of the CDR3: TGTGCCAGCAGCTCGCAGTCGGGGTCGCGTTCCTATAATTCACCCCTCCACTTT.

This clonotype came up many times. The chain is built from TRBV7-9 and TRBJ2-1, with 9 bases fitting TRBD2. Looked up from germline, CDR1 is SEHNR and CDR2 is FQNEAQ (reference sequence). The V segment lost 2 bases and the J segment 6 bases; nucleotides outside the gene matches: 5. The CDR3 contains 15 residues. CDR3 protein: CASSLIGTSPNEQFF. CDR3 nucleotide sequence: TGTGCCAGCAGCTTAATCGGGACTAGCCCCAATGAGCAGTTCTTC.

This clonotype was seen many times. The CDR3 is CAISPLAGVNTQYF. CDR3 DNA sequence: TGTGCCATCAGTCCACTAGCGGGAGTAAATACGCAGTATTTT. V gene TRBV10-3 combines with J gene TRBJ2-3, with 11 nucleotides matching TRBD2. Per germline, CDR1 ENHRY and CDR2 SYGVKD. J was trimmed by 7 bases and V by 5 bases; bases with no gene match: 5. This CDR3 has 14 residues.

This clonotype has only a few counts. In DNA form, the CDR3 reads TGTGCCAGCAGCTTAGGACAGGTGGGAGATACGCAGTATTTT. This sequence encodes CASSLGQVGDTQYF. This chain uses TRBV7-2 with TRBJ2-3, with D perhaps TRBD1 (6 bases). The germline V gene encodes CDR1 SGHTA and CDR2 FQGNSA. Between the trimmed V and J ends, which lost 1 base and 5 bases, there was a span of 10 bases. CDR3 length: 14 amino acids.

As regards this clonotype: A much larger clone lies a single base off, so this may be a read error. The V gene is TRBV5-6, the J gene TRBJ2-5, with TRBD2 identical over 8 bases. V gave up 4 bases and J gave up 7 bases; unmatched junction bases: 6. There are 13 residues in the CDR3. Germline values: CDR1 SGHDT, CDR2 YYEEEE. Written as DNA, the CDR3 is TGTGCCAGCAGCGTTAACGGGGGGGGGACCCAGTACTTC. Its protein product is CASSVNGGGTQYF.

About this clonotype itself: A much larger clone lies one base from this, so it may be a read error. The chain couples TRBV19 to TRBJ1-1, with D unresolved. CDR1 is LNHDA, CDR2 SQIVND, per germline (reference sequence). The CDR3 runs 15 residues. Trimming shortened V by 11 bases and J by 0 bases, and 19 bases separated the two germline ends. The CDR3 DNA is TGTGCCCGTACCTATTCGGGGAAAGTGAACACTGAAGCTTTCTTT. Its protein product is CARTYSGKVNTEAFF.

The V gene is TRBV12-3 or TRBV12-4, the J gene TRBJ2-3; 14 nucleotides match TRBD2. CDR3 length: 15 amino acids. J lost 6 bases, V lost 5 bases, and 4 bases had no gene match. CDR3 sequence: CASSGTSGSPDTQYF. For the CDR3, the DNA is TGTGCCAGCAGTGGGACTAGCGGGAGTCCGGATACGCAGTATTTT.

This clonotype was detected ten times or more. The J gene is TRBJ1-1, the V gene TRBV2, with D maybe TRBD1 (6 bases). The CDR3 extends over 15 amino acids. In germline, CDR1 is SNHLY, CDR2 FYNNEI. The V end lost 5 bases, the J end lost 1 base, and 14 bases lay between the germline ends. CDR3 sequence (DNA): TGTGCCAGCAGTTCTACCGGGACAACGAACACTGAAGCTTTCTTT. This encodes CASSSTGTTNTEAFF.